This T cell receptor beta chain was identified during a study of T cell repertoires in cytomegalovirus infection. The sample holds a few counts of this clonotype. TCRdb passed the reads through MiXCR, listing each CDR3 protein once. Of 450,000 to 650,000 distinct CDR3 sequences in the sample, 26% are singletons; the top ten hold 13%. The CDR3 is made up of 13 amino acids. V was shortened by 5 bases and J by 8 bases, with 13 bases between the two germline ends. The specimen sequenced was PBMCs. The origin of this receptor is a human donor in good health (CMV status not recorded). Some clones in this sample may be carry-over from other donors' samples. The chain recombines TRBV12-3 or TRBV12-4 with TRBJ2-1; the D call may be TRBD1 or TRBD2 (5 bases each). Here the CDR3 reads CASSPARGDEQFF. Written as DNA, the CDR3 is TGTGCCAGCAGTCCGGCGAGGGGCGATGAGCAGTTCTTC.